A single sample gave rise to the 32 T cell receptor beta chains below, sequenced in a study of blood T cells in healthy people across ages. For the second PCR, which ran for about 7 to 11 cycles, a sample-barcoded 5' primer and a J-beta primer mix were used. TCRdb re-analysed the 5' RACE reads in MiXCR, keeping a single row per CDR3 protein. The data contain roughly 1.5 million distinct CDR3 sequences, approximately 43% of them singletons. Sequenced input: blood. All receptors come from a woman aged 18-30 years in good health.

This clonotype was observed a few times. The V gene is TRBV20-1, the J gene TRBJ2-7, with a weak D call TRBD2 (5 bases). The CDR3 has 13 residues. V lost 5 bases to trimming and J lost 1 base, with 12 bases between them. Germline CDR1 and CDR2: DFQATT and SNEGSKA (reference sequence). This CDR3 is CSALSTGSYEQYF. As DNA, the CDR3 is TGCAGTGCTCTCAGTACGGGATCCTACGAGCAGTACTTC.

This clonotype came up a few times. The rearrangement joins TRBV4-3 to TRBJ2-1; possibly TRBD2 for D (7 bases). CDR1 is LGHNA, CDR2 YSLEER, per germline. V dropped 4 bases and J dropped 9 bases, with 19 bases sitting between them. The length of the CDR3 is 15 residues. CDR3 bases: TGCGCCAGCAGCCGAATATGGGGGGGGCACGGTGAGCAGTTCTTC. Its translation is CASSRIWGGHGEQFF.

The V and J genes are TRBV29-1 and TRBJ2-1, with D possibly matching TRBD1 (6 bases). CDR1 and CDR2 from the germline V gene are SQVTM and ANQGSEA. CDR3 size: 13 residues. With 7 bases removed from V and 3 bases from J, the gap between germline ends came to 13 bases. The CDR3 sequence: CSGPAGVYNEQFF. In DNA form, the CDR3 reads TGCAGCGGGCCGGCAGGGGTCTACAATGAGCAGTTCTTC.

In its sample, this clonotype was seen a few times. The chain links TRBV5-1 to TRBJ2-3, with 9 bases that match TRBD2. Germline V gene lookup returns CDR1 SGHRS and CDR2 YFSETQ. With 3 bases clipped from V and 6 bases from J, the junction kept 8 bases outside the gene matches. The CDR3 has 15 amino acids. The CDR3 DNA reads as TGCGCCAGCAGCTCAGCTAGCGGGATTTCGGATACGCAGTATTTT. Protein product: CASSSASGISDTQYF.

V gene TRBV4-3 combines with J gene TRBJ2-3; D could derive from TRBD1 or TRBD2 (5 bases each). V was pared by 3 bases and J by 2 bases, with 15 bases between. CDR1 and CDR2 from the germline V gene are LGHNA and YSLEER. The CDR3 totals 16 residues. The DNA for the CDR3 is TGCGCCAGCAGCCATCTGAGGGGACGGCTCACAGATACGCAGTATTTT. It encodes CASSHLRGRLTDTQYF.

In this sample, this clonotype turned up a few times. This CDR3 reads CASSTTGISNYYEQYF. CDR3 DNA sequence: TGCGCCAGCAGCACCACCGGGATCTCAAATTACTACGAGCAGTACTTC. The chain is built from TRBV5-1 and TRBJ2-7, with D possibly TRBD2 on 5 matching bases. This CDR3 region has 16 residues. CDR1 SGHRS and CDR2 YFSETQ come from the germline V gene. V was shortened by 4 bases and J by 3 bases, with 20 bases between the two germline ends.

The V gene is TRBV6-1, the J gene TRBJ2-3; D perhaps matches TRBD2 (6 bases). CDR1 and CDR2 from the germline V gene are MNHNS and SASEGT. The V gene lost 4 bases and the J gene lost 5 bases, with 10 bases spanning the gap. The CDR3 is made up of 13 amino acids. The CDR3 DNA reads TGTGCCAGCAGTGGTATGGGAGGAGATACGCAGTATTTT. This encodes CASSGMGGDTQYF.

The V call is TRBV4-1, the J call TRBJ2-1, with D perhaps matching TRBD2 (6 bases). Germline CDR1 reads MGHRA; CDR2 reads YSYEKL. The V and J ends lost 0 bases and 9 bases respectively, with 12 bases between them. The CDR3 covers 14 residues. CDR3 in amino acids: CASSQDLAGSEQFF. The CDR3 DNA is TGCGCCAGCAGCCAAGATTTGGCGGGAAGTGAGCAGTTCTTC.

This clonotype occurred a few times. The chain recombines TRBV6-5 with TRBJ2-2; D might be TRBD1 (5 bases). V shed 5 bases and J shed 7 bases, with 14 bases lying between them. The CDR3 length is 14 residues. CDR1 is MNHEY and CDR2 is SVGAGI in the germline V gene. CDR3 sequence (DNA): TGTGCCAGCAGTGGGCAGGGTATCAGCGGGGAGCTGTTTTTT. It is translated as CASSGQGISGELFF.

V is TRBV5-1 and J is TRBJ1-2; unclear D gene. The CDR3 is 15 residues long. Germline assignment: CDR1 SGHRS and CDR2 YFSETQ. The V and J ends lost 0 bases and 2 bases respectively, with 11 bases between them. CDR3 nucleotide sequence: TGCGCCAGCAGCTTGGCCGCGGGATACAACTATGGCTACACCTTC. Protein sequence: CASSLAAGYNYGYTF.

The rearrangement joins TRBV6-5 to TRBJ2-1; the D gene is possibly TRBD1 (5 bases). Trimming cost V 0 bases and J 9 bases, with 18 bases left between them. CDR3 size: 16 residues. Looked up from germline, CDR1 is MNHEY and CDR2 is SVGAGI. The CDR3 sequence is CASSYSSGSANSEQFF. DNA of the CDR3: TGTGCCAGCAGTTACTCCTCAGGGTCGGCCAACAGTGAGCAGTTCTTC.

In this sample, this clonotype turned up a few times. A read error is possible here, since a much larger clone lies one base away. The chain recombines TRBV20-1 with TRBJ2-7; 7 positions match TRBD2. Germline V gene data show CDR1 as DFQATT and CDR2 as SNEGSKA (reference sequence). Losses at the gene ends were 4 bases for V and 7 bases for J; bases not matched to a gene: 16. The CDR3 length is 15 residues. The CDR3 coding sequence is TGCAGTGCTACGAGCGGGGATAACTCCTACAATGAGCAGTACTTC. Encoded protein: CSATSGDNSYNEQYF.

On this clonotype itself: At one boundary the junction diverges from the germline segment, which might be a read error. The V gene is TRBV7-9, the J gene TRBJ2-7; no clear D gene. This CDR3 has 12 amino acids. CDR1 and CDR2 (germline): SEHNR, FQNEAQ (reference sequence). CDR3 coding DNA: TGTGCCAACAGCTCAACTTCCCACGAGCAGTACTTC. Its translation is CANSSTSHEQYF.

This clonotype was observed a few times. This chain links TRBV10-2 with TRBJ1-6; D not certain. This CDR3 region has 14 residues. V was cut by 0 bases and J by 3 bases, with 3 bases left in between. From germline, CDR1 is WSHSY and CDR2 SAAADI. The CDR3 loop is CASSESYYNSPLHF. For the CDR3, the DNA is TGCGCCAGCAGTGAGTCGTACTATAATTCACCCCTCCACTTT.

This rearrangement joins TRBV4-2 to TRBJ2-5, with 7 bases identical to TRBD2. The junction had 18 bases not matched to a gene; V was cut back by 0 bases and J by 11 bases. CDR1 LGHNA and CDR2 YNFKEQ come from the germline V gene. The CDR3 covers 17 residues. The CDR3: CASSQEVRLARYNEQYF. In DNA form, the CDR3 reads TGTGCCAGCAGCCAAGAGGTCCGACTAGCACGTTACAATGAGCAGTACTTC.

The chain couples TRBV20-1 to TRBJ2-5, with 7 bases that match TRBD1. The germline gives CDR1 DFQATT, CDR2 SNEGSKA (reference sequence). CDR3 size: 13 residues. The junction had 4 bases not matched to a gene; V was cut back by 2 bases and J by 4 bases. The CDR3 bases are TGCAGTGCTAGACAGGGGGTGAGAGAGACCCAGTACTTC. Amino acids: CSARQGVRETQYF.

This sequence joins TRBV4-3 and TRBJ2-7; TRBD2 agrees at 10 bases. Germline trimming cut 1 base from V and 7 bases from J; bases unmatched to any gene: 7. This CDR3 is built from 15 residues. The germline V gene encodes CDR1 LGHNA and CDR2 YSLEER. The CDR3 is CASSQALAGVNEQYF. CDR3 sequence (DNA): TGCGCCAGCAGCCAAGCCCTAGCGGGGGTCAATGAGCAGTACTTC.

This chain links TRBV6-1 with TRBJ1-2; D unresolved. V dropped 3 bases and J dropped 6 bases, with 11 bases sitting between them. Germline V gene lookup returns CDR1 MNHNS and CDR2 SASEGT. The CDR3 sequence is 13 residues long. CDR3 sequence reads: CASSDRGQHGYTF. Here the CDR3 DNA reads TGTGCCAGCAGTGATCGCGGGCAACATGGCTACACCTTC.

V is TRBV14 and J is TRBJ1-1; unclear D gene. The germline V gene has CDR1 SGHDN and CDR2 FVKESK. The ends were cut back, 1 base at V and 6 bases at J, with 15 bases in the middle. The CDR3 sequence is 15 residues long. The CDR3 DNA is TGTGCCAGCAGCCAAGGGCGGACGTACTTGGCTGAAGCTTTCTTT. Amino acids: CASSQGRTYLAEAFF.

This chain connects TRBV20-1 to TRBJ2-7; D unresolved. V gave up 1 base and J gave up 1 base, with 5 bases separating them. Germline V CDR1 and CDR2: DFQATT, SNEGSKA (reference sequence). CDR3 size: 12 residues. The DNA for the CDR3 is TGCAGTGCTAGAGTCCAATCCTACGAGCAGTACTTC. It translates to CSARVQSYEQYF.

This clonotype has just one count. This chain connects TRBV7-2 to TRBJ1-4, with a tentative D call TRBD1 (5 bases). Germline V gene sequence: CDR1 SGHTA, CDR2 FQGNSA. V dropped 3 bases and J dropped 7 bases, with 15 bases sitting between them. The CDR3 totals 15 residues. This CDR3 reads CASSFDPGGGEKLFF. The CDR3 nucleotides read TGTGCCAGCAGCTTCGACCCGGGGGGTGGTGAAAAACTGTTTTTT.

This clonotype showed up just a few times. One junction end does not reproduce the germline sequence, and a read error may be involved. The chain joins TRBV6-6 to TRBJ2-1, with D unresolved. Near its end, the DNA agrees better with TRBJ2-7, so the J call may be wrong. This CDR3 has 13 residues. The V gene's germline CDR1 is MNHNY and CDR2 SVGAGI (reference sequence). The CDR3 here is CASTYKRAYEQYF. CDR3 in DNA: TGTGCCAGCACTTACAAAAGGGCCTACGAGCAGTACTTC.

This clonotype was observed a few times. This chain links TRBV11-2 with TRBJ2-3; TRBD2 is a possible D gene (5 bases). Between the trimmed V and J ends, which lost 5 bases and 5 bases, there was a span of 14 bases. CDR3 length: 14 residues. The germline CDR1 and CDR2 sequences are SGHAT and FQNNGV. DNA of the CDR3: TGTGCCAGCAGCCCCAAAAGGGAGAAAGATACGCAGTATTTT. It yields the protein CASSPKREKDTQYF.

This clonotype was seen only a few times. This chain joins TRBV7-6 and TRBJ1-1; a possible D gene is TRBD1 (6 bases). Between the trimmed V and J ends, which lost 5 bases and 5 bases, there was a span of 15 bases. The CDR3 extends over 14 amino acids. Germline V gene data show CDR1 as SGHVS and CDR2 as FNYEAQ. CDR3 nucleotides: TGTGCCAGCAGCCCAGGAGGGGGGCGGACTGAAGCTTTCTTT. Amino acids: CASSPGGGRTEAFF.

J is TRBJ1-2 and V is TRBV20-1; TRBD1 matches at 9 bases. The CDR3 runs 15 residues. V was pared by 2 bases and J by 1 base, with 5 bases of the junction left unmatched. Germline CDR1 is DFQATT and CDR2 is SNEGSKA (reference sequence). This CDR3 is CSARWTGVGNYGYTF. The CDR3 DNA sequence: TGCAGTGCTAGATGGACAGGGGTGGGTAACTATGGCTACACCTTC.

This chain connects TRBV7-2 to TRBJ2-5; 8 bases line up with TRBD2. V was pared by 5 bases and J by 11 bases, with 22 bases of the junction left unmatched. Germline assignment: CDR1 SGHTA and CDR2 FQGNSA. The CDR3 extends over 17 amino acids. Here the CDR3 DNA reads TGTGCCAGCAGCCTTCAGCCGGGACTAGAGGGAGGAATTGAGCAGTACTTC. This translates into CASSLQPGLEGGIEQYF.

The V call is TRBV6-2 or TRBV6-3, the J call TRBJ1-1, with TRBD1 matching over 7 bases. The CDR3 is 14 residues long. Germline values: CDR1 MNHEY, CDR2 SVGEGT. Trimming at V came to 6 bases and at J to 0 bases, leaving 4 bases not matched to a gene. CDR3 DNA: TGTGCCAGCAGAGTCAGGGGGTTGAACACTGAAGCTTTCTTT. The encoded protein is CASRVRGLNTEAFF.

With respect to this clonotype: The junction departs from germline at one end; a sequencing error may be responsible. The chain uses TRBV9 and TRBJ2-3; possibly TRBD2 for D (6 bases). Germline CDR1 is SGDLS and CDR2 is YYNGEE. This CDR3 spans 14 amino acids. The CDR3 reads CASSGGDSTGTQYF. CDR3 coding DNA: TGTGCCAGCAGCGGCGGGGATAGCACAGGTACGCAGTATTTT.

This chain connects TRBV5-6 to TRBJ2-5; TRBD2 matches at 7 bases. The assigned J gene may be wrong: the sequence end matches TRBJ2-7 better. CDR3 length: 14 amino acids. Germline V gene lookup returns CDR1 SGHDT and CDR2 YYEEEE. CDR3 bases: TGTGCCAGCAGCACGGGACTAATGAGACACGAGCAGTACTTC. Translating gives CASSTGLMRHEQYF.

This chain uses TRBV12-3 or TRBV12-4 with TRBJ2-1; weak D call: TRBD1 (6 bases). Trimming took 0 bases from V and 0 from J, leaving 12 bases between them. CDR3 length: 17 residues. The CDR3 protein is CASSLAITGSSYNEQFF. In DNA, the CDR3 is TGTGCCAGCAGTTTAGCGATAACAGGGAGCTCCTACAATGAGCAGTTCTTC.

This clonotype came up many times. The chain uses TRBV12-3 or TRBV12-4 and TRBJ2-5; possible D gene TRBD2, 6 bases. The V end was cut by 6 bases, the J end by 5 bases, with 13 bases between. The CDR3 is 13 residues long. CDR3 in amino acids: CASRPTSSETQYF. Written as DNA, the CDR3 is TGTGCCAGCAGACCCACTAGCTCTGAGACCCAGTACTTC.

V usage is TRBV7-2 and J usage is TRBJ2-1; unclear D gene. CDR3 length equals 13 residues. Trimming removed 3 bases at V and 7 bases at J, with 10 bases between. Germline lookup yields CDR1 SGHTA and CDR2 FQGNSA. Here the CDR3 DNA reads TGTGCCAGCAGCTTCTCGTTCGGGAATGAGCAGTTCTTC. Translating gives CASSFSFGNEQFF. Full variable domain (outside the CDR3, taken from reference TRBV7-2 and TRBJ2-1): GAGVSQSPSNKVTEKGKDVELRCDPISGHTALYWYRQSLGQGLEFLIYFQGNSAPDKSGLPSDRFSAERTGGSVSTLTIQRTQQEDSAVYLCASSFSFGNEQFFGPGTRLTVL.